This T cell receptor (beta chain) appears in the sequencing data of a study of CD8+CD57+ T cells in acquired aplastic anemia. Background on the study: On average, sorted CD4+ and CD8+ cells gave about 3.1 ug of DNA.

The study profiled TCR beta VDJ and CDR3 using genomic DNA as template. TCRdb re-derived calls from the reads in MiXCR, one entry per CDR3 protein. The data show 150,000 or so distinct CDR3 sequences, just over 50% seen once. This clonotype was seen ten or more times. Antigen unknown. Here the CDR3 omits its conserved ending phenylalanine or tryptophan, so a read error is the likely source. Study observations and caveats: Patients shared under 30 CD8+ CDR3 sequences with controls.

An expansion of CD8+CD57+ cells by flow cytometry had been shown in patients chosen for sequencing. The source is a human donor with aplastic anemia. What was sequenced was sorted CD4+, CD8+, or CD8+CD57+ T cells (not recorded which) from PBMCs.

The CDR3 coding sequence is TGCGCCAGCAGGAATATTCCCTACGAGCAGTACCTC. It specifies CASRNIPYEQYL. The V gene is TRBV5-1, the J gene TRBJ2-7; D remains ambiguous. V was pared by 5 bases and J by 2 bases, with 8 bases between. CDR3 length equals 12 residues. Germline lookup yields CDR1 SGHRS and CDR2 YFSETQ.